The TCR beta chain described here comes from a study of beta chain features in type 1 diabetes. TCRB transcripts that were expressed got sequenced, as all of the isolated RNA had been reverse transcribed. Assay used: immunoSEQ multiplex PCR; TCRdb lists only in-frame clones, some missing. The sample consists of some 140,000 clones, approximately 9.2% of them appearing once. The germline V and J ends were trimmed by 4 bases and 6 bases, with 13 bases remaining between them. CDR3 length: 14 residues. Germline-derived CDR1 and CDR2 are SEHNR and FQNEAQ (reference sequence). The TCR originated in a man younger than 35 in good health. V is TRBV7-9 and J is TRBJ1-5, with D possibly TRBD1 on 5 matching bases. The sample taken for sequencing was central memory CD4+ T cells from blood. The CDR3 reads CASSSTATRQPQHF. CDR3 coding DNA: TGTGCCAGCAGCTCGACAGCGACGCGTCAGCCCCAGCATTTT.